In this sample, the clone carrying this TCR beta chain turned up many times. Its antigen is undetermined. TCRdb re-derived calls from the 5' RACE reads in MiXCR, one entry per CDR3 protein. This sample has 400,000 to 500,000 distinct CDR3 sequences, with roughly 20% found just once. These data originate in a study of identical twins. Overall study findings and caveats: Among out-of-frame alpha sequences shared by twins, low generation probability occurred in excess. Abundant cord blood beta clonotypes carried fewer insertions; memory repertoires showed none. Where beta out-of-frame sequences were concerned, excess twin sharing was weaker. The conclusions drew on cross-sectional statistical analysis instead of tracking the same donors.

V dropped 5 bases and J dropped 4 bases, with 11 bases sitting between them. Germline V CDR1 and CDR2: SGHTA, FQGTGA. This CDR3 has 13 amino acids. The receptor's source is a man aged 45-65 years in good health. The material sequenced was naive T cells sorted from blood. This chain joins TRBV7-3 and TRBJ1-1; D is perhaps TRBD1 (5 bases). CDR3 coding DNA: TGTGCCAGCAGCCAAGGGGTGACCACTGAAGCTTTCTTT. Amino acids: CASSQGVTTEAFF. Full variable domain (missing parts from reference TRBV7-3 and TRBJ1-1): GAGVSQTPSNKVTEKGKYVELRCDPISGHTALYWYRQSLGQGPEFLIYFQGTGAADDSGLPNDRFFAVRPEGSVSTLKIQRTERGDSAVYLCASSQGVTTEAFFGQGTRLTVV.